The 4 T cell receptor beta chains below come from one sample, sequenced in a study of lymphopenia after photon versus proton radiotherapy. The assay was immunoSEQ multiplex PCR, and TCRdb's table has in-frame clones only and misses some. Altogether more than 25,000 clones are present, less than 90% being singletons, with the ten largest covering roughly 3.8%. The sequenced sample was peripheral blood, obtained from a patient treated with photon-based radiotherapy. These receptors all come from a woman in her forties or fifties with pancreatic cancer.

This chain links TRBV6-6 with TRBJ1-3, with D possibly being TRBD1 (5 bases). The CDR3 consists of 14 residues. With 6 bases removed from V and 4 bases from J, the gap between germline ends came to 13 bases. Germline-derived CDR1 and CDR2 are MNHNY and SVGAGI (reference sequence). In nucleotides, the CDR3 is TGTGCCAGCAGCCTCGAGGGGTCGGGAAACACCATATATTTT. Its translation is CASSLEGSGNTIYF.

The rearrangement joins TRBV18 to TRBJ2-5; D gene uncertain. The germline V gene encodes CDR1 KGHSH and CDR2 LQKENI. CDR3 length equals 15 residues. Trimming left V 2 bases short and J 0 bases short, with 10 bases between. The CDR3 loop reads CASSPKPTYQETQYF. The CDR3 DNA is TGTGCCAGCTCACCAAAACCAACGTACCAAGAGACCCAGTACTTC.

The CDR3 DNA reads TGTGCCAGCAGCTTAGTAGTTGGCAGCCGAACCTCGAACTATGGCTACACCTTC. This encodes CASSLVVGSRTSNYGYTF. The chain employs TRBV7-2 and TRBJ1-2; D call uncertain. CDR3 length: 18 residues. V lost 1 base and J 2 bases, leaving 20 bases between the germline ends. Germline V gene sequence: CDR1 SGHTA, CDR2 FQGNSA. The full variable domain, its missing parts supplied by reference TRBV7-2 and TRBJ1-2, is GAGVSQSPSNKVTEKGKDVELRCDPISGHTALYWYRQSLGQGLEFLIYFQGNSAPDKSGLPSDRFSAERTGGSVSTLTIQRTQQEDSAVYLCASSLVVGSRTSNYGYTFGSGTRLTVV.

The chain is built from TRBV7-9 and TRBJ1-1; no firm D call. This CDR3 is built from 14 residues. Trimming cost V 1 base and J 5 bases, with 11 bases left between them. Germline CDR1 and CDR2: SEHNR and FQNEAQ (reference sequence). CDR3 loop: CASSLEPPGTEAFF. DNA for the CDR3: TGTGCCAGCAGCTTAGAGCCACCCGGGACTGAAGCTTTCTTT.